Below, 20 T cell receptor beta chains from the same sample are listed, as sequenced in a study of shared clonotypes between healthy human individuals. Assay used: immunoSEQ multiplex PCR; TCRdb lists only in-frame clones, some missing. The sample holds roughly 1,500,000 clones, 98% seen once. The specimen sequenced was naive CD4+ T cells sorted from blood. Subset here: CD45RA+ positively selected. These receptors all come from a man aged 25 to 45 in good health.

The chain is built from TRBV15 and TRBJ2-1; maybe TRBD1 (6 bases). Germline CDR1 and CDR2: LNHNV and YYDKDF (reference sequence). The CDR3 extends over 16 amino acids. Trimming left V 4 bases short and J 7 bases short, with 20 bases between. The CDR3 DNA sequence: TGTGCCACCAGCAAAGGGGACATTACAGGGAATAATGAGCAGTTCTTC. It specifies CATSKGDITGNNEQFF.

The rearrangement uses TRBV5-1 and TRBJ2-5; D is ambiguous. The CDR3 has 13 amino acids. V gave up 7 bases and J gave up 0 bases, with 10 bases separating them. Germline V gene data show CDR1 as SGHRS and CDR2 as YFSETQ. The CDR3 region has the DNA TGCGCCAGCTTCCCTATGAACCAAGAGACCCAGTACTTC. This codes for CASFPMNQETQYF.

V usage is TRBV6-4 and J usage is TRBJ1-5; 10 bases fit TRBD1. Germline V gives CDR1 MRHNA, CDR2 SNTAGT. The J segment lost 3 bases and the V segment lost 11 bases, leaving 7 bases of the junction unmatched. This CDR3 is built from 14 residues. This chain's CDR3 is CAGPTGGNNQPQHF. The DNA of the CDR3 is TGTGCCGGCCCGACAGGGGGCAACAATCAGCCCCAGCATTTT.

This clone was counted a single time. The chain recombines TRBV5-4 with TRBJ2-3, with 9 nucleotides matching TRBD2. V shed 3 bases, J shed 9 bases, and the junction held 11 bases outside the gene matches. The germline V gene encodes CDR1 SGHNT and CDR2 YYREEE (reference sequence). The CDR3 runs 15 residues. DNA of the CDR3: TGTGCCAGCAGCTCCCGGGCTAGCGGGACGAACACGCAGTATTTT. Translating gives CASSSRASGTNTQYF.

Only one count was recorded for this clone. The CDR3, as DNA: TGTGCCAGCAGCTTGTGGGGAGGGAGCACAGATACGCAGTATTTT. Amino acid sequence: CASSLWGGSTDTQYF. This sequence joins TRBV5-4 and TRBJ2-3, with 7 bases matching TRBD2. This CDR3 is 15 amino acids long. CDR1 is SGHNT, CDR2 YYREEE, per germline (reference sequence). J gave up 0 bases and V 1 base, and 2 bases lay outside the gene matches.

J is TRBJ2-1 and V is TRBV5-1; no reliable D call. The germline CDR1 and CDR2 sequences are SGHRS and YFSETQ. V was pared by 0 bases and J by 2 bases, with 9 bases between. This CDR3 has 15 amino acids. CDR3 nucleotide sequence: TGCGCCAGCAGCTTGGGGCAGCCGACCTACAATGAGCAGTTCTTC. It translates to CASSLGQPTYNEQFF.

This clone appeared once. Other DNA sequences within the sample encode an identical CDR3. J is TRBJ2-7 and V is TRBV5-1; D call uncertain. Looked up from germline, CDR1 is SGHRS and CDR2 is YFSETQ. Trimming cost V 4 bases and J 3 bases, with 5 bases left between them. CDR3 length equals 11 residues. Here the CDR3 reads CASSLYYEQYF. In DNA form, the CDR3 reads TGCGCCAGCAGCCTCTACTACGAGCAGTACTTC.

The rearrangement links TRBV6-4 to TRBJ2-1; 8 positions agree with TRBD2. The CDR3 covers 15 residues. J was trimmed by 0 bases and V by 6 bases; bases with no gene match: 4. CDR1 MRHNA and CDR2 SNTAGT come from the germline V gene. The chain's CDR3 is CASSVSGSSYNEQFF. The CDR3 DNA is TGTGCCAGCAGCGTGAGCGGGAGCTCCTACAATGAGCAGTTCTTC.

The V gene is TRBV5-1, the J gene TRBJ2-1, with 7 bases aligning to TRBD1. CDR3 length: 13 amino acids. Trimming took 4 bases from V and 7 from J; bases not matched to a gene: 5. Germline CDR1 reads SGHRS; CDR2 reads YFSETQ. The CDR3 reads CASSLGQMNEQFF. The CDR3 nucleotides read TGCGCCAGCAGCCTGGGACAGATGAATGAGCAGTTCTTC.

The chain recombines TRBV27 with TRBJ2-7; no clear D gene. Germline V CDR1 and CDR2: MNHEY, SMNVEV (reference sequence). The V and J ends lost 8 bases and 3 bases respectively, with 17 bases between them. This CDR3 contains 14 residues. This chain's CDR3 is CASSFRRKDYEQYF. The CDR3 DNA follows: TGTGCCAGCTCGTTTCGGAGAAAAGACTACGAGCAGTACTTC.

The rearrangement links TRBV28 to TRBJ1-4; D is undetermined. The germline gives CDR1 MDHEN, CDR2 SYDVKM. The CDR3 extends over 13 amino acids. The V and J ends lost 8 bases and 7 bases respectively, with 14 bases between them. CDR3 amino acids: CASVRNLGEKLFF. The CDR3 region has the DNA TGTGCCAGCGTACGCAACCTCGGTGAAAAACTGTTTTTT.

The V call is TRBV6-5, the J call TRBJ1-1, with no clear D. The ends were cut back, 2 bases at V and 5 bases at J, with 12 bases in the middle. The CDR3 runs 14 residues. In germline, CDR1 is MNHEY, CDR2 SVGAGI. This CDR3 is CASSYSRMRTEAFF. CDR3 bases: TGTGCCAGCAGTTACAGCAGGATGAGGACTGAAGCTTTCTTT.

The rearrangement links TRBV12-5 to TRBJ1-2; D uncertain. V lost 2 bases and J 7 bases, leaving 11 bases between the germline ends. This CDR3 region has 13 residues. Germline-derived CDR1 and CDR2 are LGHNT and FRNRAP. CDR3 loop: CASGLPNAPGYTF. CDR3 coding DNA: TGTGCTAGTGGTTTGCCGAATGCCCCTGGCTACACCTTC.

The rearrangement uses TRBV4-2 and TRBJ2-1; TRBD2 matches 8 bases. This CDR3 spans 16 amino acids. The germline gives CDR1 LGHNA, CDR2 YNFKEQ. The ends lost 0 bases at V and 4 bases at J; junction bases unmatched: 5. This chain's CDR3 is CASSQDLREGYNEQFF. CDR3 DNA: TGTGCCAGCAGCCAAGATCTACGGGAGGGATACAATGAGCAGTTCTTC.

The chain couples TRBV27 to TRBJ2-7; 11 bases line up with TRBD2. The germline V gene has CDR1 MNHEY and CDR2 SMNVEV (reference sequence). The V gene end was trimmed by 5 bases and the J gene end by 6 bases; junction bases not matched to a gene: 18. The CDR3 extends over 18 amino acids. CDR3 sequence reads: CASSLHTSGSSYRSEQYF. The CDR3 bases are TGTGCCAGCAGTCTCCATACTAGCGGGAGTTCCTATCGCTCCGAGCAGTACTTC.

This chain joins TRBV6-1 and TRBJ2-7; TRBD1 matches 7 bases. The CDR3 is made up of 16 amino acids. V lost 2 bases to trimming and J lost 0 bases; unmatched junction nucleotides: 7. From germline, CDR1 is MNHNS and CDR2 SASEGT. CDR3: CASSEPTGKSSYEQYF. The CDR3 coding sequence is TGTGCCAGCAGTGAACCGACAGGGAAGAGCTCCTACGAGCAGTACTTC.

V usage is TRBV27 and J usage is TRBJ1-1, with no clear D. The CDR3 sequence is 14 residues long. Per germline, CDR1 MNHEY and CDR2 SMNVEV (reference sequence). V was pared by 8 bases and J by 6 bases, with 19 bases between. CDR3 DNA: TGTGCCAGCGGCCGCCAAGCGTTGGGCCCTGAAGCTTTCTTT. Translated, it gives CASGRQALGPEAFF.

The gene calls are TRBV27 and TRBJ2-1; 7 bases fit TRBD1. Per the germline V gene, CDR1 is MNHEY and CDR2 is SMNVEV (reference sequence). The CDR3 is made up of 14 amino acids. V gave up 5 bases and J gave up 7 bases; unmatched junction bases: 8. CDR3 coding DNA: TGTGCCAGCAGTCCCCCACAGGGGCGGAATGAGCAGTTCTTC. As protein: CASSPPQGRNEQFF.

The J gene is TRBJ2-7, the V gene TRBV7-2, with TRBD2 as a possible D gene (6 bases). V lost 5 bases, J lost 7 bases, and 15 bases lay in between. CDR3 size: 13 residues. Germline CDR1 and CDR2: SGHTA and FQGNSA. This CDR3 is CASSKTSLGEQYF. The CDR3 DNA follows: TGTGCCAGCAGCAAGACTAGTTTAGGGGAGCAGTACTTC.

The CDR3 sequence is CSVGPWTGVATGKNTEAFF. In DNA form, the CDR3 reads TGCAGCGTTGGCCCTTGGACAGGGGTGGCTACGGGGAAGAACACTGAAGCTTTCTTT. The chain employs TRBV29-1 and TRBJ1-1; TRBD1 agrees at 9 bases. The CDR3 loop spans 19 amino acids. The trim removed 4 bases at V and 1 base at J, leaving 19 bases unmatched. Germline lookup yields CDR1 SQVTM and CDR2 ANQGSEA.